This is a list of T cell receptor beta chains from one sample in a study of a mutant IDH1 vaccine in newly diagnosed glioma. Sequencing was performed with immunoSEQ multiplex PCR; in TCRdb, only in-frame clones are kept and a portion is missing. Of about 94,000 clones in the sample, just under 90% were seen once. Antigen specificity for these receptors is unknown. This sample comprised PBMCs, obtained from a glioma patient whose treatment included an IDH1 peptide vaccine. The receptors shown here come from a woman aged 50 to 60 with glioma. CDR3s include the opening cysteine and the closing phenylalanine or tryptophan. The D gene is left open where the match is weak. Rows give clone size only sometimes, using once, few, many, or a class for an expanded clone.

V gene	J gene	clone size	D gene	CDR3 protein	CDR3 DNA
TRBV9	TRBJ1-1	-	-	CASSASDQNTEAFF	TGTGCCAGCAGCGCCAGCGACCAGAACACTGAAGCTTTCTTT
TRBV28	TRBJ1-1	-	-	CASSLSGETEAFF	TGTGCCAGCAGTTTGTCAGGGGAGACTGAAGCTTTCTTT
TRBV11-2	TRBJ2-7	-	-	CASSLDRFSLDYEQYF	TGTGCCAGCAGCTTAGATCGATTTTCGTTGGATTACGAGCAGTACTTC
TRBV7-2	TRBJ2-5	-	-	CASSLSSQETQYF	TGTGCCAGCAGCTTAAGCTCTCAAGAGACCCAGTACTTC
TRBV7-9	TRBJ2-1	once	-	CASSLGGSPYNEQFF	TGTGCCAGCAGCTTAGGCGGATCTCCCTACAATGAGCAGTTCTTC
TRBV19	TRBJ2-7	-	-	CASSNTGLEQYF	TGTGCCAGCTCAAACACCGGCCTCGAGCAGTACTTC
TRBV18	TRBJ2-2	-	-	CASSPPGLPNTGELFF	TGTGCCAGCTCACCACCGGGACTCCCCAACACCGGGGAGCTGTTTTTT
TRBV7-9	TRBJ1-1	-	-	CASSSAFVTEAFF	TGTGCCAGCAGCTCCGCCTTCGTCACTGAAGCTTTCTTT
TRBV11-3	TRBJ2-1	-	-	CASSLNSVYNEQFF	TGTGCCAGCAGCTTAAACAGTGTCTACAATGAGCAGTTCTTC
TRBV7-2	TRBJ1-5	-	TRBD1	CASSRDRDGQPQHF	TGTGCCAGCAGCCGGGACAGGGATGGCCAGCCCCAGCATTTT
TRBV4-1	TRBJ1-2	-	TRBD1	CASSQVGQGPLNYGYTF	TGCGCCAGCAGCCAAGTGGGACAGGGGCCCCTTAACTATGGCTACACCTTC
TRBV18	TRBJ1-1	-	-	CASSPGINTEAFF	TGTGCCAGCTCACCGGGTATTAACACTGAAGCTTTCTTT
TRBV19	TRBJ2-1	-	-	CASSLGRSSYNEQFF	TGTGCCAGTAGTTTGGGACGGAGCTCCTACAATGAGCAGTTCTTC
TRBV7-9	TRBJ1-3	-	-	CASSYDRGNTIYF	TGTGCCAGCAGCTACGACAGGGGAAACACCATATATTTT
TRBV7-9	TRBJ2-3	-	-	CASSLGGSDTQYF	TGTGCCAGCAGCTTAGGGGGCTCAGATACGCAGTATTTT
TRBV4-2	TRBJ1-5	few	-	CASSQDGAGNQPQHF	TGTGCCAGCAGCCAAGATGGGGCAGGGAATCAGCCCCAGCATTTT
TRBV5-8	TRBJ1-3	-	-	CASSLGDTIYF	TGTGCCAGCAGCTTAGGGGACACCATATATTTT
TRBV10-3	TRBJ2-3	-	-	CAISETRLGDTQYF	TGTGCCATCAGTGAGACTCGACTTGGAGATACGCAGTATTTT
TRBV25-1	TRBJ1-2	few	-	CASSELQVHYGYTF	TGTGCCAGCAGTGAACTACAGGTTCACTATGGCTACACCTTC
TRBV5-1	TRBJ2-1	-	-	CASSQSPSSYNEQFF	TGCGCCAGCAGCCAATCACCGAGCTCCTACAATGAGCAGTTCTTC
TRBV9	TRBJ2-1	-	TRBD2	CASSVRTSGLNEQFF	TGTGCCAGCAGCGTAAGGACTAGCGGGCTCAATGAGCAGTTCTTC
TRBV7-2	TRBJ2-7	once	-	CASSLGRGKDYEQYF	TGTGCCAGCAGCTTAGGTCGCGGTAAGGACTACGAGCAGTACTTC
TRBV7-9	TRBJ1-2	-	TRBD1	CASSYDRVSGYTF	TGTGCCAGCAGCTACGACAGGGTCTCTGGCTACACCTTC
TRBV30	TRBJ1-5	-	TRBD1	CAWSLGQDGNQPQHF	TGTGCCTGGAGTCTAGGACAGGATGGCAATCAGCCCCAGCATTTT
TRBV15	TRBJ2-7	-	-	CATSRQWVGDEQYF	TGTGCCACCAGCAGACAGTGGGTAGGCGACGAGCAGTACTTC
TRBV30	TRBJ2-1	-	TRBD1	CAWSWDRSDIDEQFF	TGTGCCTGGAGCTGGGACAGGAGTGATATCGATGAGCAGTTCTTC
TRBV20-1	TRBJ2-5	-	-	CTGQTETQYF	TGCACCGGACAGACAGAGACCCAGTACTTC
TRBV7-6	TRBJ2-3	-	-	CASSLNPGETDTQYF	TGTGCCAGCAGCCTGAATCCAGGAGAAACAGATACGCAGTATTTT
TRBV18	TRBJ1-1	-	-	CASSPGAGRQNTEAFF	TGTGCCAGCTCACCAGGGGCTGGAAGGCAGAACACTGAAGCTTTCTTT
TRBV7-8	TRBJ1-1	-	TRBD1	CASSLAPQGQNTEAFF	TGTGCCAGCAGCTTAGCCCCACAGGGGCAGAACACTGAAGCTTTCTTT
TRBV28	TRBJ2-7	-	TRBD2	CASSPTGGREGYEQYF	TGTGCCAGCAGCCCCACTGGGGGGAGGGAGGGCTACGAGCAGTACTTC
TRBV5-1	TRBJ1-3	-	-	CASSWQGAGNTIYF	TGCGCCAGCAGCTGGCAAGGGGCTGGAAACACCATATATTTT
TRBV11-2	TRBJ1-1	-	TRBD1	CASSLVGDRTVNTEAFF	TGTGCCAGCAGCTTAGTAGGGGACAGAACAGTGAACACTGAAGCTTTCTTT
TRBV28	TRBJ1-2	-	TRBD1	CASSLLGGAEYGYTF	TGTGCCAGCAGTTTACTAGGGGGCGCCGAGTATGGCTACACCTTC
TRBV13	TRBJ1-5	few	-	CASSQLNQPQHF	TGTGCCAGCAGCCAGCTTAATCAGCCCCAGCATTTT
TRBV2	TRBJ2-7	once	TRBD2	CAMTTRGGEQYF	TGTGCCATGACGACTCGGGGAGGGGAGCAGTACTTC
TRBV29-1	TRBJ1-2	-	TRBD1	CSVEGGTGGDGYTF	TGCAGCGTTGAAGGAGGGACAGGTGGCGATGGCTACACCTTC
TRBV9	TRBJ1-2	-	TRBD1	CASSRTGVPGYTF	TGTGCCAGCAGCCGAACAGGGGTACCCGGCTACACCTTC
TRBV11-3	TRBJ2-3	once	TRBD2	CASSVGLAGTDTQYF	TGTGCCAGCAGCGTGGGACTAGCGGGCACAGATACGCAGTATTTT
TRBV5-4	TRBJ2-7	-	TRBD2	CASSSGGVVSYEQYF	TGTGCCAGCAGCTCGGGGGGAGTCGTCTCCTACGAGCAGTACTTC
TRBV9	TRBJ2-1	-	TRBD2	CASSGRAGGSYNEQFF	TGTGCCAGCAGCGGTCGGGCGGGAGGCTCCTACAATGAGCAGTTCTTC
TRBV18	TRBJ1-1	once	-	CASSPLPTNTEAFF	TGTGCCAGCTCACCCTTACCCACGAACACTGAAGCTTTCTTT
TRBV11-2	TRBJ2-2	-	-	CASSLWVNGELFF	TGTGCCAGCAGCTTATGGGTGAACGGGGAGCTGTTTTTT
TRBV18	TRBJ1-5	once	-	CASSPTANSNQPQHF	TGTGCCAGCTCACCGACGGCTAATAGCAATCAGCCCCAGCATTTT